This T cell receptor (beta chain) comes out of a study of early T cells in non-severe SARS-CoV-2 infection. Study-wide results and limits: Anti-spike CD8 responses were favored by VDJdb matching, which missed private and CD4 specificities.

Unmatched junction bases numbered 7, after V lost 1 base and J lost 2 bases. Germline CDR1 LGHDT, CDR2 YNNKEL (reference sequence). The length of the CDR3 is 17 residues. This clonotype was seen a handful of times. Its cognate antigen is unknown. Molecules of cDNA were individually given unique molecular identifiers that were attached to them. TCRdb re-analysed the 5' RACE reads in MiXCR, keeping a single row per CDR3 protein. Of roughly 80,000 distinct CDR3 sequences in the sample, 11% were seen once. This clonotype was obtained from an adult who was a healthcare worker with PCR-confirmed SARS-CoV-2 infection or an uninfected control (not recorded which). V is TRBV3-1 and J is TRBJ2-1; 8 nucleotides line up with TRBD1. The specimen was whole blood, collected at baseline. CDR3 in amino acids: CASSQGARGLPYNEQFF. CDR3 nucleotide sequence: TGTGCCAGCAGCCAAGGTGCCAGGGGGCTTCCCTACAATGAGCAGTTCTTC.